This entry lists 16 T cell receptor beta chains sequenced from one sample in a study of T-cell reconstitution after alpha-beta-depleted transplantation in children. For TCRbeta, the library was prepared with unique molecular identifiers. TCRdb reanalysed the PCR reads using MiXCR and keeps one entry per CDR3 protein. The table shows hundreds of thousands of distinct CDR3 sequences, with 10% to 15% occurring only once. The specimen was PBMCs, mostly from graft donor cells, collected 360 days after TCRalphabeta/CD19-depleted stem cell transplant. These receptors were collected from a male patient younger than 18 who had a stem cell transplant for acute myeloid leukemia, so the T cells may come from the graft donor.

The chain carries TRBV28 and TRBJ2-7, with 9 bases fitting TRBD1. Germline lookup yields CDR1 MDHEN and CDR2 SYDVKM. V gave up 10 bases and J gave up 0 bases; unmatched junction bases: 7. The CDR3 runs to 14 residues. CDR3 DNA sequence: TGTGCCAATGCGACAGGGGGGTTCTCCTACGAGCAGTACTTC. Protein: CANATGGFSYEQYF. The full variable domain, its missing parts supplied by reference TRBV28 and TRBJ2-7, is DVKVTQSSRYLVKRTGEKVFLECVQDMDHENMFWYRQDPGLGLRLIYFSYDVKMKEKGDIPEGYSVSREKKERFSLILESASTNQTSMYLCANATGGFSYEQYFGPGTRLTVT.

The sample holds a few counts of this clonotype. The rearrangement joins TRBV24-1 to TRBJ2-5; TRBD1 agrees at 7 bases. The trim removed 2 bases at V and 0 bases at J, leaving 5 bases unmatched. CDR1 is KGHDR and CDR2 is SFDVKD in the germline V gene. This CDR3 contains 16 residues. The CDR3, as DNA: TGTGCCACCAGTGATTATGACAGGGCGTACCAAGAGACCCAGTACTTC. Amino acids: CATSDYDRAYQETQYF.

This clonotype was detected a few times. The CDR3 protein is CAISRLAGSTDTQYF. CDR3 DNA: TGTGCCATCAGTCGACTAGCGGGAAGCACAGATACGCAGTATTTT. The rearrangement links TRBV10-3 to TRBJ2-3; TRBD2 agrees at 11 bases. V lost 5 bases, J lost 0 bases, and 1 base stayed unmatched. The CDR3 sequence is 15 residues long. Germline values: CDR1 ENHRY, CDR2 SYGVKD.

This clonotype occurred a few times. The chain links TRBV5-1 to TRBJ2-1, with TRBD2 matching over 9 bases. V lost 2 bases to trimming and J lost 1 base; unmatched junction nucleotides: 4. This CDR3 has 16 residues. Germline V gene data show CDR1 as SGHRS and CDR2 as YFSETQ. The CDR3: CASSFSTSGSYNEQFF. CDR3 sequence (DNA): TGCGCCAGCAGCTTTTCGACTAGCGGATCCTACAATGAGCAGTTCTTC.

This clonotype was observed at least ten times. This chain connects TRBV2 to TRBJ1-6; 7 bases are a match to TRBD1. The germline V gene encodes CDR1 SNHLY and CDR2 FYNNEI. This CDR3 is 15 amino acids long. The trim removed 8 bases at V and 6 bases at J, leaving 10 bases unmatched. CDR3 bases: TGTGCCAGCCTAGGCGGGACAGAATTTAATTCACCCCTCCACTTT. Protein: CASLGGTEFNSPLHF.

This clonotype was seen repeatedly, ten times or more. The rearrangement links TRBV20-1 to TRBJ2-7, with TRBD2 as a possible D gene (5 bases). Trimming removed 2 bases from V and 4 bases from J, with 15 bases in between. Germline CDR1 is DFQATT and CDR2 is SNEGSKA (reference sequence). The CDR3 consists of 14 residues. CDR3 protein: CSARLSGSNYEQYF. CDR3 sequence (DNA): TGCAGTGCTAGATTAAGTGGGAGTAATTACGAGCAGTACTTC.

J is TRBJ2-5 and V is TRBV24-1, with 8 bases identical to TRBD2. With 5 bases clipped from V and 2 bases from J, the junction kept 6 bases outside the gene matches. The CDR3 consists of 15 residues. Germline V gives CDR1 KGHDR, CDR2 SFDVKD. Here the CDR3 DNA reads TGTGCCACCAGTGGGTTAGCGGGAAATCAAGAGACCCAGTACTTC. The encoded protein is CATSGLAGNQETQYF.

This clonotype was observed many times. The V and J genes are TRBV29-1 and TRBJ2-1; 9 bases match TRBD1. The CDR3 spans 15 residues. Per the germline V gene, CDR1 is SQVTM and CDR2 is ANQGSEA. Trimming removed 6 bases from V and 0 bases from J; junction bases left unmatched: 6. The CDR3 spells CSVLGQGSSYNEQFF. CDR3 bases: TGCAGCGTCCTCGGACAGGGGAGCTCCTACAATGAGCAGTTCTTC.

The table lists this clonotype with a few counts. CDR3 amino acids: CASSLRPGYGYTF. Written as DNA, the CDR3 is TGTGCCAGCAGTTTAAGGCCAGGGTATGGCTACACCTTC. This chain connects TRBV12-3 or TRBV12-4 to TRBJ1-2; perhaps TRBD1 as D (5 bases). V was clipped by 2 bases and J by 5 bases, with 9 bases between them. The length of the CDR3 is 13 residues.

There are a few counts of this clonotype. The chain uses TRBV7-2 and TRBJ1-4, with D maybe TRBD1 (5 bases). The CDR3 runs 14 residues. Germline CDR1 and CDR2: SGHTA and FQGNSA. Trimming stripped 3 bases from V and 8 bases from J, with 13 bases between. Here the CDR3 reads CASSFDGTREKLFF. CDR3 in DNA: TGTGCCAGCAGCTTCGACGGGACTAGGGAAAAACTGTTTTTT.

At least ten counts were recorded for this clonotype. The gene calls are TRBV29-1 and TRBJ2-1; either TRBD1 or TRBD2 may fit D (5 bases each). The CDR3 is made up of 15 amino acids. Germline assignment: CDR1 SQVTM and CDR2 ANQGSEA. With 6 bases removed from V and 6 bases from J, the gap between germline ends came to 21 bases. The DNA of the CDR3 is TGCAGCGTAGCCGGGACCCATGACCGGGCCAATGAGCAGTTCTTC. This sequence encodes CSVAGTHDRANEQFF.

In DNA, the CDR3 is TGTGCCAGCAGCCAAGTTGAGTTTAGCGGGAGATCAGATACGCAGTATTTT. Encoded protein: CASSQVEFSGRSDTQYF. This chain uses TRBV4-2 with TRBJ2-3; 9 bases are a match to TRBD2. The CDR3 totals 17 residues. The V and J ends lost 1 base and 4 bases, in that order; junction bases with no gene match: 9. Germline lookup yields CDR1 LGHNA and CDR2 YNFKEQ.

The table lists this clonotype with a few counts. The chain links TRBV18 to TRBJ1-3; D is unresolved. V was clipped by 0 bases and J by 1 base, with 7 bases between them. CDR1 KGHSH and CDR2 LQKENI come from the germline V gene. This CDR3 contains 15 residues. CDR3 residues: CASSPPTVSGNTIYF. DNA of the CDR3: TGTGCCAGCTCACCACCAACTGTTTCTGGAAACACCATATATTTT.

The chain combines TRBV10-3 with TRBJ1-4; D may be TRBD1 (6 bases). The CDR3 runs 18 residues. In germline, CDR1 is ENHRY, CDR2 SYGVKD. V dropped 0 bases and J dropped 6 bases, with 20 bases sitting between them. The CDR3 here is CAISESNLLGGRDEKLFF. DNA for the CDR3: TGTGCCATCAGTGAGTCGAACCTCCTCGGGGGGCGTGATGAAAAACTGTTTTTT.

In this sample, this clonotype turned up a few times. The chain combines TRBV5-1 with TRBJ2-1, with 9 bases aligning to TRBD1. J gave up 6 bases and V 0 bases, and 10 bases lay outside the gene matches. The CDR3 is 17 amino acids. Germline V gene sequence: CDR1 SGHRS, CDR2 YFSETQ. CDR3 amino acids: CASSLAPPGQGSNEQFF. The CDR3 nucleotides read TGCGCCAGCAGCTTGGCCCCACCGGGACAGGGCAGCAATGAGCAGTTCTTC.

Ten or more counts support this clonotype. This chain joins TRBV4-2 and TRBJ1-1; no clear D. The CDR3 extends over 16 amino acids. V lost 4 bases, J lost 0 bases, and 15 bases lay in between. Germline V lookup: CDR1 LGHNA, CDR2 YNFKEQ. In nucleotides, the CDR3 is TGTGCCAGCAGCCTTAGGGAACGTGGGGTGAACACTGAAGCTTTCTTT. Translation gives CASSLRERGVNTEAFF.